This TCR beta chain came from a study of human T cells and chemical hapten exposure. The germline V gene has CDR1 SGDLS and CDR2 YYNGEE. The CDR3 sequence is 14 residues long. After removal of 2 bases from V and 4 bases from J, the junction contained 5 bases not matched to a gene. The sample's time point: patch test 2, 6 weeks after DPC sensitization. Specified treatment: therapeutic diphenylcyclopropenone sensitization with weekly scalp DPC. In its sample, this clonotype was seen many times. Using its own MiXCR run on the RACE reads, TCRdb lists one record per CDR3 protein. This sample has about 69,000 distinct CDR3 sequences; about a tenth occur once, and the top ten carry around 6.8%.

This sequence was found in a woman aged 50 to 65 with alopecia areata. Some clones in this sample may be carry-over from other donors' samples. V usage is TRBV9 and J usage is TRBJ1-1; TRBD1 matches at 7 bases. Sequenced here: whole blood, sampled in connection with sensitization to the hapten diphenylcyclopropenone (DPC). The CDR3 region has the DNA TGTGCCAGCAGCGTCCAGGGGGTGGGCACTGAAGCTTTCTTT. Translating it yields CASSVQGVGTEAFF. Looking up the rest from reference TRBV9 and TRBJ1-1 gives the full variable domain: DSGVTQTPKHLITATGQRVTLRCSPRSGDLSVYWYQQSLDQGLQFLIQYYNGEERAKGNILERFSAQQFPDLHSELNLSSLELGDSALYFCASSVQGVGTEAFFGQGTRLTVV.